The entry below describes one T cell receptor beta chain. The entry originates in a study of patients and donors after allogeneic stem cell transplantation. TCRdb recomputed calls from the RT-PCR reads with MiXCR, one row per CDR3 protein. The sample includes about 110,000 distinct CDR3 sequences, around 38% of them seen just once. This TCR was recovered from a human donor who was either an allogeneic HSCT recipient or a stem cell or donor lymphocyte infusion donor (not recorded which). It is not recorded whose cells these are; they may come from a transplant donor. Specimen: blood, either unsorted or a sorted T cell fraction (not recorded which).

In nucleotides, the CDR3 is TGTGCCAGCAAGATAGGGACCTACACTGAAGCTTTCTTT. Amino acids: CASKIGTYTEAFF. V gene TRBV2 combines with J gene TRBJ1-1, with a tentative D call TRBD1 (5 bases). Germline CDR1 SNHLY, CDR2 FYNNEI. The CDR3 contains 13 residues. Trimming took off 7 bases at V and 3 bases at J, with 12 bases between the two ends.